A selection of T cell receptor beta chains follows, all from one sample in a study of regulatory T cells in long-lasting Graves disease. MiXCR was run by TCRdb on the multiplex PCR reads, yielding one entry per CDR3 protein. The profile shows some 250,000 distinct CDR3 sequences, about 20% of them singletons. The same sample was also used in a study of T cells in Graves' hyperthyroidism and ophthalmopathy.

Specimen: peripheral blood mononuclear cells (PBMCs), collected at new diagnosis, from a patient treated with antithyroid drugs. All receptors come from a woman in her twenties or thirties with Graves disease. Each CDR3 is given with its conserved first and last residue. The D gene is left open where the match is weak. A clone size is listed for some rows: how often the clone was seen (once, few, many), or a class if it is expanded.

size,J,V,D,CDR3,DNA
many,TRBJ2-3,TRBV5-1,TRBD1,CASSLRSDRGTDTQYF,TGCGCCAGCAGCTTAAGATCTGACAGGGGAACAGATACGCAGTATTTT
many,TRBJ2-5,TRBV18,NA,CASSPLSQETQYF,TGTGCCAGCTCACCACTCTCGCAGGAGACCCAGTACTTC
many,TRBJ1-2,TRBV4-1,NA,CASRPLFGSNYGYTF,TGCGCCAGCAGACCCCTCTTCGGTTCGAACTATGGCTACACCTTC
many,TRBJ2-3,TRBV3-1,NA,CASSTRGVDTQYF,TGTGCCAGCAGCACCCGAGGTGTAGATACGCAGTATTTT
NA,TRBJ2-6,TRBV4-1,NA,CASSQVHAGSGANVLTF,TGCGCCAGCAGCCAAGTTCATGCAGGCTCTGGGGCCAACGTCCTGACTTTC
few,TRBJ1-6,TRBV19,NA,CASSIREAQGNSPLHF,TGTGCCAGTAGTATTCGGGAGGCGCAGGGTAATTCACCCCTCCACTTT
NA,TRBJ2-7,TRBV4-1,NA,CASSQDYRGEQYF,TGCGCCAGCAGCCAAGATTATAGGGGCGAGCAGTACTTC
many,TRBJ1-1,TRBV19,NA,CASSIDGRPLVTEAFF,TGTGCCAGTAGTATAGATGGCCGACCTTTGGTCACTGAAGCTTTCTTT
many,TRBJ1-3,TRBV9,NA,CASSVEWQPGNTIYF,TGTGCCAGCAGCGTAGAATGGCAGCCTGGAAACACCATATATTTT
many,TRBJ2-1,TRBV4-2,TRBD2,CASSQDWTTSGTNEQFF,TGTGCCAGCAGCCAAGATTGGACGACTAGCGGGACCAATGAGCAGTTCTTC
many,TRBJ1-6,TRBV9,TRBD1,CASGVRDSNSPLHF,TGTGCCAGCGGTGTCCGGGACAGTAATTCACCCCTCCACTTT
NA,TRBJ1-5,TRBV2,NA,CASMGEGGGNQPQHF,TGTGCCAGCATGGGCGAGGGAGGAGGCAATCAGCCCCAGCATTTT
many,TRBJ2-7,TRBV4-1,NA,CASSQTGRGYEQYF,TGCGCCAGCAGCCAAACAGGGCGCGGGTACGAGCAGTACTTC
many,TRBJ2-1,TRBV7-8,TRBD2,CASSPTIIRLAGAQFF,TGTGCCAGCAGCCCGACGATCATAAGACTAGCGGGGGCCCAGTTCTTC
many,TRBJ1-2,TRBV6-1,NA,CASSELLTDRNYGYTF,TGTGCCAGCAGTGAACTTTTGACAGATCGAAACTATGGCTACACCTTC
many,TRBJ2-5,TRBV9,NA,CASSYTSWETQYF,TGTGCCAGCAGTTACACTAGTTGGGAGACCCAGTACTTC
many,TRBJ1-2,TRBV5-1,NA,CASSLGTRPYGYTF,TGCGCCAGCAGCTTGGGAACAAGGCCCTATGGCTACACCTTC
NA,TRBJ2-7,TRBV28,NA,CASRPGTAREQYF,TGTGCCAGCAGACCAGGGACTGCTCGGGAGCAGTACTTC
NA,TRBJ2-5,TRBV15,NA,CATSRVDATQYF,TGTGCCACCAGCAGAGTTGATGCGACCCAGTACTTC
many,TRBJ1-4,TRBV5-8,NA,CVSRNHAGGGSGTEKLFF,TGTGTCAGCAGGAATCATGCTGGGGGAGGTAGTGGTACCGAAAAACTGTTTTTT
many,TRBJ1-2,TRBV7-9,NA,CASSSQLAAAGYGYTF,TGTGCCAGCAGCTCCCAGTTAGCAGCGGCCGGCTATGGCTACACCTTC
many,TRBJ1-1,TRBV18,NA,CASSPTQEAEAFF,TGTGCCAGCTCACCAACTCAGGAGGCCGAAGCTTTCTTT
many,TRBJ1-1,TRBV29-1,TRBD1,CSVHRGLTEAFF,TGCAGCGTGCACAGGGGGCTCACTGAAGCTTTCTTT